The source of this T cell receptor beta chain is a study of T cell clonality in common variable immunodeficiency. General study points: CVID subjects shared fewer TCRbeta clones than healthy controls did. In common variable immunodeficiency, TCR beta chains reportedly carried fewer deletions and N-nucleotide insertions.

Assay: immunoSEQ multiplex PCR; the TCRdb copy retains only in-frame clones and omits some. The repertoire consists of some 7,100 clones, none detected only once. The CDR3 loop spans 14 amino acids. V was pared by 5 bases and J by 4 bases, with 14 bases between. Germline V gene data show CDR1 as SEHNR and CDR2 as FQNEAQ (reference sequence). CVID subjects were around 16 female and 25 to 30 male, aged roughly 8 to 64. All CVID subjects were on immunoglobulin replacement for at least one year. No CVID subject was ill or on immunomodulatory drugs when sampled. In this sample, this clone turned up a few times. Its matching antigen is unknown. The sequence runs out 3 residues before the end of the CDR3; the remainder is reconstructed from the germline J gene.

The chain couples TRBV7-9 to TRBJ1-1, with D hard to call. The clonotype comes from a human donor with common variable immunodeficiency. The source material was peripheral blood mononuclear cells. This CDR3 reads CASSSSHRITEAFF. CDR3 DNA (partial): TGTGCCAGCAGCAGTTCACACAGAATCACTGAA.